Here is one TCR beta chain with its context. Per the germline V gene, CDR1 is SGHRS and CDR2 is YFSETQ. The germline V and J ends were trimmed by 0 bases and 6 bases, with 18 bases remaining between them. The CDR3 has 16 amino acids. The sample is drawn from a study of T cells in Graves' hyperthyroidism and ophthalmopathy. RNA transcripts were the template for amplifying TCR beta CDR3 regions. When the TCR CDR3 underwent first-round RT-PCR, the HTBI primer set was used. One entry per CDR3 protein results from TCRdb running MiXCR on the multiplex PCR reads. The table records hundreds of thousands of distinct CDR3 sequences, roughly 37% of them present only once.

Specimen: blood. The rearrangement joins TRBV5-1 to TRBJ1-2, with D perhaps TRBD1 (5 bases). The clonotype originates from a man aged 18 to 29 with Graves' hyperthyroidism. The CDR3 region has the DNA TGCGCCAGCAGCTTGGCCGGGAACGGGGACCAGCATGGCTACACCTTC. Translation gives CASSLAGNGDQHGYTF.